A selection of T cell receptor beta chains follows, all from one sample in a study of human T cells and chemical hapten exposure. One entry per CDR3 protein results from TCRdb running MiXCR on the RACE reads. This repertoire shows 350,000 to 400,000 distinct CDR3 sequences, over 6% found once; its top ten account for approximately 5.4%. The sequencing here drew on whole blood, taken in connection with sensitization to the hapten diphenylcyclopropenone (DPC). All receptors derive from a young woman with alopecia areata. Some clones in this sample may be carry-over from other donors' samples. The CDR3 runs from the conserved cysteine through the conserved F or W. Each record gives: J gene, V gene, clone size, D gene, CDR3 DNA, CDR3 protein. The D gene is left open where the match is weak. Size values are once, few and many counts, or a class for expanded clones, and some rows have none.

J: TRBJ1-2
V: TRBV5-1
size: many
D: .
DNA: TGCGCCAGCAGCTTTACAGGGCCTAACTATGGCTACACCTTC
CDR3: CASSFTGPNYGYTF

J: TRBJ2-1
V: TRBV5-1
size: .
D: TRBD2
DNA: TGCGCCAGCAGCTTGGGTTCAGGCGGGGGTATAAATGAGCAGTTCTTC
CDR3: CASSLGSGGGINEQFF

J: TRBJ1-2
V: TRBV6-6
size: many
D: .
DNA: TGTGCCAGCAGTCCGCCCAGGGCCAACTATGGTAGTGGCTACACCTTC
CDR3: CASSPPRANYGSGYTF

J: TRBJ1-1
V: TRBV18
size: many
D: .
DNA: TGTGCCAGCTCACTTGATCCCAAAGTTGAAGCTTTCTTT
CDR3: CASSLDPKVEAFF

J: TRBJ2-5
V: TRBV5-4
size: many
D: TRBD1
DNA: TGTGCCAGCAGCTTGCAGGGGGCCCAAGAGACCCAGTACTTC
CDR3: CASSLQGAQETQYF

J: TRBJ2-5
V: TRBV6-6
size: few
D: .
DNA: TGTGCCAGCAGTTACTCGCTACGGGAGACCCAGTACTTC
CDR3: CASSYSLRETQYF

J: TRBJ1-1
V: TRBV28
size: many
D: TRBD1
DNA: TGTGCCAGCAGTTTACACAGGGGGACTGAAGCTTTCTTT
CDR3: CASSLHRGTEAFF

J: TRBJ1-1
V: TRBV29-1
size: few
D: .
DNA: TGCAGCGTTGGTACCGGGAAGAACACTGAAGCTTTCTTT
CDR3: CSVGTGKNTEAFF

J: TRBJ1-6
V: TRBV3-1
size: few
D: .
DNA: TGTGCCAGCAGCCAGCGGTTGAACCTTAATTCACCCCTCCACTTT
CDR3: CASSQRLNLNSPLHF

J: TRBJ1-6
V: TRBV12-3/TRBV12-4
size: many
D: .
DNA: TGTGCCAGCAGTTTTACCAATTCACCCCTCCACTTT
CDR3: CASSFTNSPLHF

J: TRBJ2-7
V: TRBV28
size: .
D: .
DNA: TGTGCCAGCAGTCGATACAGGTCCCCCCGAAACTACGAGCAGTACTTC
CDR3: CASSRYRSPRNYEQYF

J: TRBJ1-6
V: TRBV6-5
size: many
D: .
DNA: TGTGCCAGCAGCCCTCCGCCGATCCATAATTCACCCCTCCACTTT
CDR3: CASSPPPIHNSPLHF

J: TRBJ2-7
V: TRBV6-5
size: few
D: .
DNA: TGTGCCAGCAGTCCCCAAGGACAGTACGAGCAGTACTTC
CDR3: CASSPQGQYEQYF

J: TRBJ1-4
V: TRBV7-2
size: many
D: .
DNA: TGTGCCAGCAGCTTAAACAGGGCGAGGACTAATGAAAAACTGTTTTTT
CDR3: CASSLNRARTNEKLFF

J: TRBJ2-3
V: TRBV29-1
size: .
D: TRBD2
DNA: TGCAGCGGACTGGGACTAGCTTCAGATACGCAGTATTTT
CDR3: CSGLGLASDTQYF

J: TRBJ2-5
V: TRBV20-1
size: few
D: .
DNA: TGCAGTGCTAGTGCCGGGACGATTCAAGAGACCCAGTACTTC
CDR3: CSASAGTIQETQYF

J: TRBJ1-1
V: TRBV12-3/TRBV12-4
size: many
D: TRBD1
DNA: TGTGCCAGCAGCTCCTATAGGGGACAGGGAAGGGGCACTGAAGCTTTCTTT
CDR3: CASSSYRGQGRGTEAFF

J: TRBJ2-3
V: TRBV7-2
size: once
D: .
DNA: TGTGCCAGCAGCTTAGCACCGGGCAGAACCTGGAAAAGGGATACGCAGTATTTT
CDR3: CASSLAPGRTWKRDTQYF

J: TRBJ2-2
V: TRBV27
size: few
D: TRBD1
DNA: TGTGCCAGCACAAAACAGGGGTTCGGCGCTGGAACGAACACCGGGGAGCTGTTTTTT
CDR3: CASTKQGFGAGTNTGELFF

J: TRBJ1-1
V: TRBV12-3/TRBV12-4
size: many
D: .
DNA: TGTGCCAGCAGTTCCCGAGTGGGGGTTGGGAACACTGAAGCTTTCTTT
CDR3: CASSSRVGVGNTEAFF

J: TRBJ1-1
V: TRBV20-1
size: .
D: TRBD1
DNA: TGCAGTGCTAGACCCCAGGGGGAGGGCACTGAAGCTTTCTTT
CDR3: CSARPQGEGTEAFF

J: TRBJ1-4
V: TRBV15
size: many
D: TRBD1
DNA: TGTGCCACCAGCATAAGACAGGGGAGGGCTAATGAAAAACTGTTTTTT
CDR3: CATSIRQGRANEKLFF

J: TRBJ2-5
V: TRBV4-2
size: many
D: TRBD2
DNA: TGTGCCAGCAGCCAAGAGGGACTAGCGAAGCAAGAGACCCAGTACTTC
CDR3: CASSQEGLAKQETQYF

J: TRBJ1-5
V: TRBV20-1
size: few
D: .
DNA: TGCAGTGCTAGAACGAGACGTAGCAATCAGCCCCAGCATTTT
CDR3: CSARTRRSNQPQHF

J: TRBJ2-5
V: TRBV4-3
size: .
D: .
DNA: TGCGCCAGCAGCCATTACTTGACGGATCCCAAGACCCAGTACTTC
CDR3: CASSHYLTDPKTQYF

J: TRBJ2-7
V: TRBV25-1
size: .
D: TRBD2
DNA: TGTGCCAGCACTCTGAGCGGGGGGAACTACGAGCAGTACTTC
CDR3: CASTLSGGNYEQYF

J: TRBJ1-6
V: TRBV2
size: many
D: .
DNA: TGTGCCAGCAGTGAAACCGTAGGGGGTGGTGCACCCCTCCACTTT
CDR3: CASSETVGGGAPLHF

J: TRBJ1-1
V: TRBV28
size: .
D: TRBD1
DNA: TGTGCCAGCAGTTCCGGGACAGGGTTGTCTGAAGCTTTCTTT
CDR3: CASSSGTGLSEAFF

J: TRBJ1-1
V: TRBV7-2
size: .
D: .
DNA: TGTGTCAGCAGCATGACGGTTGAAGCTTTCTTT
CDR3: CVSSMTVEAFF

J: TRBJ2-3
V: TRBV4-2
size: many
D: .
DNA: TGTGCCAGCAGCCAAGAGGGAGACTGGAGTTATACGCAGTATTTT
CDR3: CASSQEGDWSYTQYF

J: TRBJ1-2
V: TRBV28
size: many
D: .
DNA: TGTGCCAGCAACTCCATTCTCTATGGCTACACCTTC
CDR3: CASNSILYGYTF

J: TRBJ1-2
V: TRBV28
size: many
D: TRBD1
DNA: TGTGCCAGCAGTAAACCGGGACAGGGTCCCTATGGCTACACCTTC
CDR3: CASSKPGQGPYGYTF

J: TRBJ2-3
V: TRBV4-3
size: few
D: TRBD1
DNA: TGCGCCAGCAGCCTCCCGTCGGACAGGAAAAGTACAGATACGCAGTATTTT
CDR3: CASSLPSDRKSTDTQYF

J: TRBJ2-4
V: TRBV6-5
size: .
D: TRBD2
DNA: TGTGCCAGCAGTTCCTTCACGGGGGGGCCCAAAAACATTCAGTACTTC
CDR3: CASSSFTGGPKNIQYF

J: TRBJ1-1
V: TRBV21-1
size: few
D: .
DNA: TGTGCCAGCAGCAAAACAGGGGGAAGCTCTGAAGCTTTCTTT
CDR3: CASSKTGGSSEAFF

J: TRBJ1-5
V: TRBV2
size: .
D: .
DNA: TGTGCCAGCAGTGAAAGGGCAGATCAGCCCCAGCATTTT
CDR3: CASSERADQPQHF

J: TRBJ1-1
V: TRBV20-1
size: many
D: .
DNA: TGCAGTGCTAGTGGCCAGGATGGGGATGAAGCTTTCTTT
CDR3: CSASGQDGDEAFF

J: TRBJ2-2
V: TRBV9
size: many
D: .
DNA: TGTGCCAGCAGCGGGTTAGACCGCGGGGAGCTGTTTTTT
CDR3: CASSGLDRGELFF

J: TRBJ1-1
V: TRBV7-2
size: .
D: TRBD1
DNA: TGTGCCAGCAGCTATGGGGGCCAGGGGGTATTTTCTACTGAAGCTTTCTTT
CDR3: CASSYGGQGVFSTEAFF

J: TRBJ2-2
V: TRBV10-3
size: .
D: TRBD2
DNA: TGTGCCATCAGTGATCTAGCGGGGAACACCGGGGAGCTGTTTTTT
CDR3: CAISDLAGNTGELFF

J: TRBJ2-3
V: TRBV7-2
size: .
D: .
DNA: TGTGCCAGCAGCTTAGGCGGACAGCCGAGAGGCACAGATACGCAGTATTTT
CDR3: CASSLGGQPRGTDTQYF

J: TRBJ1-2
V: TRBV4-3
size: many
D: TRBD1
DNA: TGCGCCAGCACCCCCGATGACAGGGCCAACTATGGCTACACCTTC
CDR3: CASTPDDRANYGYTF

J: TRBJ1-2
V: TRBV18
size: .
D: TRBD1
DNA: TGTGCCAGCTCGGATATCGGACAGGGGGCATCTGGCTACACCTTC
CDR3: CASSDIGQGASGYTF

J: TRBJ1-1
V: TRBV7-3
size: many
D: .
DNA: TGTGCCAGCAGCTTAATAAGTGGGCCCGATAACACTGAAGCTTTCTTT
CDR3: CASSLISGPDNTEAFF

J: TRBJ1-2
V: TRBV5-1
size: many
D: TRBD1
DNA: TGCGCCAGCAGCTACGGACAGGGGGAGATGGGCTACACCTTC
CDR3: CASSYGQGEMGYTF

J: TRBJ1-6
V: TRBV6-6
size: many
D: .
DNA: TGTGCCAGCAGGGGGCTTGGAGATTCACCCCTCCACTTT
CDR3: CASRGLGDSPLHF

J: TRBJ2-4
V: TRBV6-5
size: few
D: .
DNA: TGTGCCAGCAGCCGAGGGACCGAAAAAAACATTCAGTACTTC
CDR3: CASSRGTEKNIQYF

J: TRBJ1-5
V: TRBV18
size: few
D: .
DNA: TGTGCCAGCTCCCTATACTCCAATAGCAATCAGCCCCAGCATTTT
CDR3: CASSLYSNSNQPQHF

J: TRBJ1-5
V: TRBV6-2/TRBV6-3
size: many
D: TRBD1
DNA: TGTGCCAGCCAGGGGGATAGCAATCAGCCCCAGCATTTT
CDR3: CASQGDSNQPQHF

J: TRBJ2-1
V: TRBV4-2
size: .
D: TRBD2
DNA: TGTGCCAGCAGCCCTCGGGGGGGCCTCTCCTACAATGAGCAGTTCTTC
CDR3: CASSPRGGLSYNEQFF

J: TRBJ1-1
V: TRBV25-1
size: many
D: TRBD1
DNA: TGTGCCAGCAGTACATGGGACAGGGAGAACACTGAAGCTTTCTTT
CDR3: CASSTWDRENTEAFF

J: TRBJ1-1
V: TRBV7-2
size: many
D: .
DNA: TGTGCCAGCAGCGAACAGGGGAACACTGAAGCTTTCTTT
CDR3: CASSEQGNTEAFF

J: TRBJ2-7
V: TRBV4-3
size: many
D: .
DNA: TGCGCCAGCAGCCAAGATCTAGGGGCGGCAGACGAGCAGTACTTC
CDR3: CASSQDLGAADEQYF

J: TRBJ2-4
V: TRBV12-5
size: .
D: .
DNA: TGTGCCTGGACCAAAAACATTCAGTACTTC
CDR3: CAWTKNIQYF

J: TRBJ1-3
V: TRBV12-3/TRBV12-4
size: few
D: .
DNA: TGTGCCAGCAGTTTCCCATTTCCTGGAAACACCATATATTTT
CDR3: CASSFPFPGNTIYF